This TCR beta chain came from a study of control samples from healthy donors and cancer patients. Germline V lookup: CDR1 SGHTA, CDR2 FQGNSA. The CDR3 loop spans 14 amino acids. The V gene lost 0 bases and the J gene lost 4 bases, with 7 bases spanning the gap. Measured with immunoSEQ multiplex PCR; TCRdb has only the in-frame clones, and not every one. Of about 110,000 clones listed, around 80% are singletons. Source material: blood. The TCR was taken from a man aged 18 to 29 in good health. The chain carries TRBV7-2 and TRBJ1-5; no clear D. The DNA for the CDR3 is TGTGCCAGCAGCTTAGCAGCCCAAAATCAGCCCCAGCATTTT. It encodes CASSLAAQNQPQHF.